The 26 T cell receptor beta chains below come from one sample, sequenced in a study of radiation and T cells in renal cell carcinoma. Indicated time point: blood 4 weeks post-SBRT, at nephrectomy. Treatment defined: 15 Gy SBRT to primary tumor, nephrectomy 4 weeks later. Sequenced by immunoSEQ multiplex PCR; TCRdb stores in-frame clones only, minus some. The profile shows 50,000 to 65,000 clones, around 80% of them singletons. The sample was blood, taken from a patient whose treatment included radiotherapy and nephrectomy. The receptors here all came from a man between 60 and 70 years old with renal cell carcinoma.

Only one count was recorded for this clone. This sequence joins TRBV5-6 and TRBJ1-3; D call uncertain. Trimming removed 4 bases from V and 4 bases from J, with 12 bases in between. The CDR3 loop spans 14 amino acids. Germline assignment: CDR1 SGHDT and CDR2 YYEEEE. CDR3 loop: CASSPDLAGNTIYF. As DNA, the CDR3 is TGTGCCAGCAGCCCGGACCTAGCCGGAAACACCATATATTTT.

CDR3 in DNA: TGTGCCAGCAGGTTGACAGGGTCAGTAGATACGCAGTATTTT. Residues: CASRLTGSVDTQYF. The chain couples TRBV2 to TRBJ2-3; 7 nucleotides align to TRBD1. With 6 bases clipped from V and 5 bases from J, the junction kept 8 bases outside the gene matches. Germline V gene sequence: CDR1 SNHLY, CDR2 FYNNEI. The CDR3 contains 14 residues.

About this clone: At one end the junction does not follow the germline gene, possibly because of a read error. In DNA, the CDR3 is TGCGCCGGCAGCCAAGGGATTCTGCAAGAGACCCAGTACTTC. This codes for CAGSQGILQETQYF. This chain links TRBV4-1 with TRBJ2-5; D remains ambiguous. Germline lookup yields CDR1 MGHRA and CDR2 YSYEKL. The length of the CDR3 is 14 residues.

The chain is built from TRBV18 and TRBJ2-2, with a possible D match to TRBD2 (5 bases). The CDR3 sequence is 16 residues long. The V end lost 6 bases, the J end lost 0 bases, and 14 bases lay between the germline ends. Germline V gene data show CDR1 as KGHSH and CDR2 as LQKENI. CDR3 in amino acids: CASSGAEGANTGELFF. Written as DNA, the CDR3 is TGTGCCAGCTCCGGAGCAGAGGGTGCGAACACCGGGGAGCTGTTTTTT.

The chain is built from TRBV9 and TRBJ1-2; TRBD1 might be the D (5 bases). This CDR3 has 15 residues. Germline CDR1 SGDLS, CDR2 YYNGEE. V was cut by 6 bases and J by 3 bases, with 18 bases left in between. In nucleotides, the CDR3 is TGTGCCAGCACCAAGTATCTTACGGGGGACTATGGCTACACCTTC. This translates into CASTKYLTGDYGYTF.

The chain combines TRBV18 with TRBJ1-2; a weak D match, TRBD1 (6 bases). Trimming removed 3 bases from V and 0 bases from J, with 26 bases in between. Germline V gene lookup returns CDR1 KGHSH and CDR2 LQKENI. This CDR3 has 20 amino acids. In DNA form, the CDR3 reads TGTGCCAGCTCACCTTCACAGGGAGGGAGAGCTTCTGGGCCTAACTATGGCTACACCTTC. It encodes CASSPSQGGRASGPNYGYTF.

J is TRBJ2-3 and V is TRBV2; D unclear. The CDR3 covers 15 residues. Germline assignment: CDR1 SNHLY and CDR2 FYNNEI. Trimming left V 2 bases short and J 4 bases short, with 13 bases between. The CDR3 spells CASSELVGFSDTQYF. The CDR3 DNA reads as TGTGCCAGCAGTGAACTGGTAGGGTTTTCAGATACGCAGTATTTT.

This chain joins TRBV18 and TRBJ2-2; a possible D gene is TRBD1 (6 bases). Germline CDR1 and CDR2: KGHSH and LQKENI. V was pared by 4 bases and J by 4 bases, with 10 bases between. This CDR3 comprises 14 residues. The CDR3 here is CASSLGTITGELFF. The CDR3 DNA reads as TGTGCCAGCTCACTAGGGACAATCACCGGGGAGCTGTTTTTT.

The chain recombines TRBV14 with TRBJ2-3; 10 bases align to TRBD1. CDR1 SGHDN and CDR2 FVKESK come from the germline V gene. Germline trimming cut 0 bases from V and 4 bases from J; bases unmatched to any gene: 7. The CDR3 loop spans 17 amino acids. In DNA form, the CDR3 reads TGTGCCAGCAGCCAAGACGCGCGACAGGGGGCCGCAGATACGCAGTATTTT. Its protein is CASSQDARQGAADTQYF. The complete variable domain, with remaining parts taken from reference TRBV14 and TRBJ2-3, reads EAGVTQFPSHSVIEKGQTVTLRCDPISGHDNLYWYRRVMGKEIKFLLHFVKESKQDESGMPNNRFLAERTGGTYSTLKVQPAELEDSGVYFCASSQDARQGAADTQYFGPGTRLTVL.

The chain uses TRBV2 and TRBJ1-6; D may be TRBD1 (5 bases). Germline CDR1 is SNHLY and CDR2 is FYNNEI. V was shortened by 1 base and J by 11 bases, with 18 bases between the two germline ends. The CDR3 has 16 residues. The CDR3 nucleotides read TGTGCCAGCAGTGAAGAGGGTGGGTTTGGGGCGGCACCCCTCCACTTT. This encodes CASSEEGGFGAAPLHF.

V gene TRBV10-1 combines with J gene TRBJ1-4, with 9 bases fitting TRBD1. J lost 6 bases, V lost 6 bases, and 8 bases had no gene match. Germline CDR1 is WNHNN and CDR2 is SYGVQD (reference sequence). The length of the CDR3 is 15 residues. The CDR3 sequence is CASRPPGQGDEKLFF. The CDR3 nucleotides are TGCGCCAGCAGACCTCCGGGACAGGGAGATGAAAAACTGTTTTTT.

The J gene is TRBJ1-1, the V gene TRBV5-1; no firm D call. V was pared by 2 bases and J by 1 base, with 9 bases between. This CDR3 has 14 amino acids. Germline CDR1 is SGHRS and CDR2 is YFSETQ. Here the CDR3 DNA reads TGCGCCAGCAGCTTATTCGCGGAGAACACTGAAGCTTTCTTT. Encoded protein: CASSLFAENTEAFF. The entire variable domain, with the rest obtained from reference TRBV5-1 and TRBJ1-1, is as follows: KAGVTQTPRYLIKTRGQQVTLSCSPISGHRSVSWYQQTPGQGLQFLFEYFSETQRNKGNFPGRFSGRQFSNSRSEMNVSTLELGDSALYLCASSLFAENTEAFFGQGTRLTVV.

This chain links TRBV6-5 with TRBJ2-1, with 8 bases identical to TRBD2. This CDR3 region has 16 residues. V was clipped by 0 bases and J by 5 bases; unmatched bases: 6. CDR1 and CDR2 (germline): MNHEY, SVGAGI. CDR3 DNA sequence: TGTGCCAGCAGTTACTCGGGTCTAGCGGGCGACAATGAGCAGTTCTTC. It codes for CASSYSGLAGDNEQFF.

CDR3 in amino acids: CASSLGTGLGYTF. CDR3 bases: TGTGCCAGCAGCTTAGGGACCGGGTTGGGCTACACCTTC. The chain uses TRBV7-9 and TRBJ1-2; the D is unclear. Germline CDR1 and CDR2: SEHNR and FQNEAQ (reference sequence). The CDR3 has 13 amino acids. The V end lost 1 base, the J end lost 8 bases, and 11 bases lay between the germline ends.

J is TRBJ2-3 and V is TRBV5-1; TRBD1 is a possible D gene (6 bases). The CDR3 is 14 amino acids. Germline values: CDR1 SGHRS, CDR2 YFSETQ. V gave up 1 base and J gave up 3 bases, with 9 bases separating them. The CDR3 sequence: CASSLSDRTDTQYF. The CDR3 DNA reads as TGCGCCAGCAGCTTGAGCGACAGGACAGATACGCAGTATTTT.

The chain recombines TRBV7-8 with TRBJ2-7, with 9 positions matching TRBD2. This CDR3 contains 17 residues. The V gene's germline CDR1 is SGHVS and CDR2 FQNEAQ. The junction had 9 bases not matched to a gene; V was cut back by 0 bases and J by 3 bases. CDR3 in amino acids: CASSLARVPSGDYEQYF. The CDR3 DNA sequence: TGTGCCAGCAGCTTAGCCCGCGTGCCTAGCGGGGACTACGAGCAGTACTTC.

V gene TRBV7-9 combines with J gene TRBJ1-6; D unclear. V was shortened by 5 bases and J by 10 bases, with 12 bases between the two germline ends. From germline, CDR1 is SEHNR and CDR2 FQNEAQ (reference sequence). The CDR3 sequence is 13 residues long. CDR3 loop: CASSETVGSPLHF. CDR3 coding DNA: TGTGCCAGCAGCGAAACGGTAGGGTCACCCCTCCACTTT. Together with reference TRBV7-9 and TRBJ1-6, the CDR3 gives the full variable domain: DTGVSQNPRHKITKRGQNVTFRCDPISEHNRLYWYRQTLGQGPEFLTYFQNEAQLEKSRLLSDRFSAERPKGSFSTLEIQRTEQGDSAMYLCASSETVGSPLHFGNGTRLTVT.

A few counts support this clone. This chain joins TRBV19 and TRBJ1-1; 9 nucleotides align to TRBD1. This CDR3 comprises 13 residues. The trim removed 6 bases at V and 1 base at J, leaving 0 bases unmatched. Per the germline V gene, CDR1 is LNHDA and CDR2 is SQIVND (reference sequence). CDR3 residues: CASRQGANTEAFF. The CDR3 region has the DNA TGTGCCAGTAGACAGGGGGCGAACACTGAAGCTTTCTTT.

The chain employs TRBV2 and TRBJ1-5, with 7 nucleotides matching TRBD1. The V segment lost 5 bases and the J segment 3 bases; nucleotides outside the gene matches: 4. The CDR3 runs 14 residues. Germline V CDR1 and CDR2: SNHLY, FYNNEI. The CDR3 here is CASSPTGANQPQHF. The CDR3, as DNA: TGTGCCAGCAGTCCTACAGGGGCCAATCAGCCCCAGCATTTT.

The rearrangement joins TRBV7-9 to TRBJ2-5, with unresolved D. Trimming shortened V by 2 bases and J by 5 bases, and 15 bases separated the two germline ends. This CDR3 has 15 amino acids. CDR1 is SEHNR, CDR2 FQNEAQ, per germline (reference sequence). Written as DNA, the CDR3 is TGTGCCAGCAGCTTAATTGCGGCCCACTCGGAGACCCAGTACTTC. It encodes CASSLIAAHSETQYF.

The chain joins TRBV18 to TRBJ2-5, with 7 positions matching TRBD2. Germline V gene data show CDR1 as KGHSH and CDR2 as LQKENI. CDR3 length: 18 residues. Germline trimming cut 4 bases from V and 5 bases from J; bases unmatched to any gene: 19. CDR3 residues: CASSHRPWGLIGVETQYF. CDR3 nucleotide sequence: TGTGCCAGCTCACACCGCCCGTGGGGACTAATCGGGGTGGAGACCCAGTACTTC.

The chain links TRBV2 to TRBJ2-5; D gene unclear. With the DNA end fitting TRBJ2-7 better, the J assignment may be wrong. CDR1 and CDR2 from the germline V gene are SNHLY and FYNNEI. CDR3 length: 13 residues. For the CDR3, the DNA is TGTGCCAGCAGTGATCTGGGAACCTACGAGCAGTACTTC. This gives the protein CASSDLGTYEQYF.

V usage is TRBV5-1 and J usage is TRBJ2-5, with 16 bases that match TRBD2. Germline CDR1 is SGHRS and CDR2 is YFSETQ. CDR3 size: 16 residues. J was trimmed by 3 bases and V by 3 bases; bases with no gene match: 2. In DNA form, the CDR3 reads TGCGCCAGCAGCTCCGGGACTAGCGGGGGGGAAGAGACCCAGTACTTC. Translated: CASSSGTSGGEETQYF.

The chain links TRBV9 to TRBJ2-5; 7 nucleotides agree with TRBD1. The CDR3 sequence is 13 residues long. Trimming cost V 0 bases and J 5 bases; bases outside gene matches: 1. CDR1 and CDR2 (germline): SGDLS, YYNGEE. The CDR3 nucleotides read TGTGCCAGCAGCGTAGCAGGGGGTGAGACCCAGTACTTC. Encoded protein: CASSVAGGETQYF.

CDR3 nucleotides: TGTGCCAGCAGCTTAGTAAGGGGGGTAGGGAATGAGCAGTTCTTC. The encoded protein is CASSLVRGVGNEQFF. The chain has TRBV7-9 and TRBJ2-1; D is possibly TRBD1 or TRBD2 (6 bases each). There are 15 residues in the CDR3. Germline CDR1 is SEHNR and CDR2 is FQNEAQ (reference sequence). V was clipped by 1 base and J by 7 bases, with 14 bases between them.

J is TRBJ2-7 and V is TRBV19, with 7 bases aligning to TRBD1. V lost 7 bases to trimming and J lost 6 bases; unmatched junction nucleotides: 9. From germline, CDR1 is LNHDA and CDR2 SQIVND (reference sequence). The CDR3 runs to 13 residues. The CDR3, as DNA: TGTGCCAGTACCATGGGATCAGGGGGCGAGCAGTACTTC. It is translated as CASTMGSGGEQYF. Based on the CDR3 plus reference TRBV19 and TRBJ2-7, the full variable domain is DGGITQSPKYLFRKEGQNVTLSCEQNLNHDAMYWYRQDPGQGLRLIYYSQIVNDFQKGDIAEGYSVSREKKESFPLTVTSAQKNPTAFYLCASTMGSGGEQYFGPGTRLTVT.